The present entry profiles one T cell receptor beta chain with its context. As yet, its antigen is unknown. CDR3 length equals 14 residues. The V end lost 3 bases, the J end lost 2 bases, and 10 bases lay between the germline ends. Per the germline V gene, CDR1 is MDHEN and CDR2 is SYDVKM. This sample is part of a study of shared clonotypes between healthy human individuals. The study's findings and limits: As a rule, naive subsets had a larger estimated richness than memory subsets.

The material for each subset, its genomic DNA, was split evenly across several immunoSEQ plates. Only in-frame clones appear in the TCRdb table, and some are missing; sequencing was by immunoSEQ multiplex PCR. In the table there are about 600,000 clones, 95% to 98% of which are singletons. Naive CD8 cells, CD45RO-negative and positively selected for CCR7, excluded terminally differentiated effector memory CD45RA+ cells. Those who donated, Caucasian adults without exception, all lived in Nashville, Tennessee. The chain links TRBV28 to TRBJ1-2; no definite D call. Material: naive CD8+ T cells sorted from blood. This clonotype was obtained from a man between 25 and 39 years old in good health. The CDR3 nucleotides are TGTGCCAGCAGTTTGCGTGGTAGGAACTATGGCTACACCTTC. Residues: CASSLRGRNYGYTF.